This T cell receptor beta chain originates from a study of blood T cell repertoires in COVID-19 (dated by TCRdb to 2019 to 2021). About the investigation overall: Samples from collaborators originated in the United States, Italy and Spain and spanned both the acute and convalescent phases of COVID-19. Subjects who had been exposed to COVID-19, were actively infected with it, or had recovered from it provided the deeply sampled blood TCRbeta repertoires that made up the dataset. A de-identified subject ID, COVID-19 status, age in years and sex were almost always included in the sample metadata. Where available, HLA class I and class II types were taken from metadata supplied by the sample provider and were not determined by assay-based typing. The prospective study material was composed of cDNA or gDNA derived from T cells, B-cell-depleted T cells, or PBMCs. Samples came from the ongoing ImmuneRACE study (first 160 participants) plus 1,254 subjects from 6 global collaborators. The repertoires were released in a freely available public database intended as a resource for research on the immune response to SARS-CoV-2.

Including cysteine and phenylalanine, the CDR3 has 17 amino acids. Only CDR3 DNA remains: 51 bases, in frame from the first base. Ends trimmed: V by 1 base, J by 7 bases; bases unmatched to a gene: 4. CDR1 is given as SGHTA and CDR2 as FQGNSA, both from the germline V gene. This clone was picked up a small number of times. The antigen this receptor binds is unknown. No qualities accompany the bases; no much larger clone lies one base away. Points the paper makes about the study in general: Clinical and demographic metadata were provided uncurated, with the amount varying by source and participant.

At one collaborating source in Seattle, patients were enrolled during active infection and were followed longitudinally through the course of disease. Each collaborating institution followed its own protocols to collect whole blood in K2EDTA tubes. For TCRbeta analysis, collaborator samples were shipped as frozen whole blood, as isolated PBMCs, or as DNA extracted from either sample type. TCRbeta CDR3 regions were amplified from genomic DNA using the immunoSEQ Assay, a bias-controlled multiplex PCR. Per the original workflow: Within the assay, amplification of reference gene primers was used to estimate how many nucleated cells each sample contained. To quantify the absolute abundance of each unique TCRbeta CDR3 rearrangement, sequence reads were collapsed and filtered. For each sample, productive Simpson clonality was calculated as the square root of Simpson's diversity index across productive rearrangements. TCRdb re-hosts the immuneACCESS table, in-frame sequences only. Its copies lack some clones; in the studies checked, an unresolved V gene accounts for under half of them, and the cause for the rest is not known. V, J and clone size are taken as reported in that table, and D and trimming were inferred from the DNA itself. The sample records roughly 300,000 clones, around nine tenths of which are singletons. The top ten hold over 1.5% of the sample.

Recombination joined TRBV7-2 with TRBJ2-1; a stretch of 16 junction bases matches TRBD2. The specimen sequenced was peripheral blood. This TCR was sampled from a woman aged 25 to 39 with COVID-19, enrolled during active disease. The DNA sequence is as follows: TGTGCCAGCAGCTTAGGAGGGACTAGCGGGGGGGCGAATGAGCAGTTCTTC. It is translated as CASSLGGTSGGANEQFF.